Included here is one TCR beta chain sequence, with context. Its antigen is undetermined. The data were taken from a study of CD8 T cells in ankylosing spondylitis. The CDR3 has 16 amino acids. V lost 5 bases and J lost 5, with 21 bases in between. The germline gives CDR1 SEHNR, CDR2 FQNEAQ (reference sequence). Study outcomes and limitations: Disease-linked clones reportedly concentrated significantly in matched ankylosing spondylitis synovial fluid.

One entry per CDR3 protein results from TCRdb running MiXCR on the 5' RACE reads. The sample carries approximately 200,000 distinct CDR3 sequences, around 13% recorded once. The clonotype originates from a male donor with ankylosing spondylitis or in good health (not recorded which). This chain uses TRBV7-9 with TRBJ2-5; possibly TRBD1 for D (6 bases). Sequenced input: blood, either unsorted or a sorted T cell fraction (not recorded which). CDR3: CASSRWTDPLKETQYF. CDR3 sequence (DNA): TGTGCCAGCAGCCGCTGGACAGATCCCTTGAAGGAGACCCAGTACTTC. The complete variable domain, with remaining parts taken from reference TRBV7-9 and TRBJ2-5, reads DTGVSQNPRHKITKRGQNVTFRCDPISEHNRLYWYRQTLGQGPEFLTYFQNEAQLEKSRLLSDRFSAERPKGSFSTLEIQRTEQGDSAMYLCASSRWTDPLKETQYFGPGTRLLVL.